This passage covers 17 T cell receptor beta chains from one sample sequenced in a study of blood T cells in healthy people across ages. Together with a sample-barcoded 5' primer, a J-beta primer mix was included in a second PCR lasting about 6 to 11 cycles. A single record per CDR3 protein comes from TCRdb applying MiXCR to the 5' RACE reads. The repertoire consists of approximately 850,000 distinct CDR3 sequences, with more than 45% occurring once and the leading ten covering around 20%. The sequenced sample was blood. These receptors were obtained from a man aged 25-45 years in good health.

This clonotype was recorded only once. The chain carries TRBV27 and TRBJ1-2, with a weak D call TRBD1 (5 bases). The V and J ends lost 3 bases and 12 bases respectively, with 23 bases between them. Germline V gene sequence: CDR1 MNHEY, CDR2 SMNVEV (reference sequence). This CDR3 is 15 amino acids long. The CDR3 DNA reads as TGTGCCAGCAGTTTTTCCCAGGGAAGGCTACAAGGCCACACCTTC. Translated: CASSFSQGRLQGHTF.

This clonotype was observed a handful of times. This sequence joins TRBV4-3 and TRBJ2-1; D is tentatively TRBD1 or TRBD2 (5 bases each). V lost 4 bases to trimming and J lost 10 bases, with 17 bases between them. The V gene's germline CDR1 is LGHNA and CDR2 YSLEER. CDR3 length equals 14 residues. CDR3 in amino acids: CASSLSLGAWEQFF. The CDR3 nucleotides read TGCGCCAGCAGCCTTAGTCTCGGGGCGTGGGAGCAGTTCTTC.

The V and J genes are TRBV27 and TRBJ2-3; 7 bases line up with TRBD2. This CDR3 is built from 15 residues. Germline CDR1 reads MNHEY; CDR2 reads SMNVEV (reference sequence). V shed 3 bases, J shed 7 bases, and the junction held 10 bases outside the gene matches. The CDR3 sequence is CASSFRTSGIYTQYF. DNA for the CDR3: TGTGCCAGCAGTTTTCGGACTAGTGGGATTTATACGCAGTATTTT.

This clonotype has just a few counts. This sequence joins TRBV28 and TRBJ2-1; 7 bases agree with TRBD2. The CDR3 loop spans 12 amino acids. CDR1 MDHEN and CDR2 SYDVKM come from the germline V gene. Losses at the gene ends were 2 bases for V and 9 bases for J; bases not matched to a gene: 1. The CDR3 loop reads CASSLRLAEQFF. CDR3 nucleotide sequence: TGTGCCAGCAGTTTAAGACTAGCTGAGCAGTTCTTC.

The CDR3 DNA reads as TGTGCCAGCAGTCCTGACAGGGTATCTAACTATGGCTACACCTTC. This gives the protein CASSPDRVSNYGYTF. The chain couples TRBV27 to TRBJ1-2, with 7 bases lining up with TRBD1. CDR3 length: 15 amino acids. Germline CDR1 reads MNHEY; CDR2 reads SMNVEV (reference sequence). V was pared by 5 bases and J by 0 bases, with 6 bases of the junction left unmatched.

On this clonotype: The junction departs from germline at one end; a sequencing error may be responsible. This rearrangement joins TRBV19 to TRBJ2-5; D gene unclear. The germline V gene encodes CDR1 LNHDA and CDR2 SQIVND (reference sequence). This CDR3 is built from 13 residues. CDR3 nucleotide sequence: TGTACCAGTAGTATTGACGGACAAGAGACCCAGTACTTC. This gives the protein CTSSIDGQETQYF.

In this sample, this clonotype turned up a few times. This rearrangement joins TRBV4-2 to TRBJ2-3, with D unresolved. Germline-derived CDR1 and CDR2 are LGHNA and YNFKEQ. The CDR3 spans 14 residues. V gave up 0 bases and J gave up 4 bases, with 8 bases separating them. The CDR3 sequence: CASSQDTSSDTQYF. In nucleotides, the CDR3 is TGTGCCAGCAGCCAAGACACTTCGTCAGATACGCAGTATTTT.

The chain employs TRBV4-2 and TRBJ1-4; D is uncertain. The CDR3 has 15 residues. The V end was cut by 0 bases, the J end by 13 bases, with 18 bases between. Germline assignment: CDR1 LGHNA and CDR2 YNFKEQ. CDR3 nucleotide sequence: TGTGCCAGCAGCCAAGAAAAAGTTCAGCGGCGGGCACTGTTTTTT. Translating gives CASSQEKVQRRALFF.

This clonotype was found many times. This rearrangement joins TRBV18 to TRBJ2-7; 8 bases align to TRBD1. V shed 3 bases and J 3 bases; nucleotides not matched to a gene: 1. The CDR3 runs 13 residues. Per the germline V gene, CDR1 is KGHSH and CDR2 is LQKENI. CDR3 in DNA: TGTGCCAGCTCACCGGACAGGGACTACGAGCAGTACTTC. Amino acid sequence: CASSPDRDYEQYF. The full variable domain, its missing parts supplied by reference TRBV18 and TRBJ2-7, is NAGVMQNPRHLVRRRGQEARLRCSPMKGHSHVYWYRQLPEEGLKFMVYLQKENIIDESGMPKERFSAEFPKEGPSILRIQQVVRGDSAAYFCASSPDRDYEQYFGPGTRLTVT.

CDR3 protein: CASSYSPGGTNEKLFF. The CDR3 DNA is TGTGCCAGCAGTTACTCCCCGGGGGGGACTAATGAAAAACTGTTTTTT. This chain connects TRBV6-5 to TRBJ1-4, with a weak D call TRBD1 (5 bases). The CDR3 has 16 amino acids. The germline V gene has CDR1 MNHEY and CDR2 SVGAGI. The germline V and J ends were trimmed by 0 bases and 2 bases, with 10 bases remaining between them.

The V and J genes are TRBV7-2 and TRBJ2-1; TRBD1 matches at 9 bases. J was trimmed by 5 bases and V by 4 bases; bases with no gene match: 6. Germline-derived CDR1 and CDR2 are SGHTA and FQGNSA. CDR3 length: 15 amino acids. DNA for the CDR3: TGTGCCAGCAGCTACCGGACAGGGGATAACAATGAGCAGTTCTTC. As protein: CASSYRTGDNNEQFF.

The chain couples TRBV7-2 to TRBJ2-3, with D possibly TRBD2 on 6 matching bases. Trimming stripped 0 bases from V and 7 bases from J, with 11 bases between. Germline values: CDR1 SGHTA, CDR2 FQGNSA. This CDR3 has 14 residues. Written as DNA, the CDR3 is TGTGCCAGCAGCTTAGCGTCGGCGGGGAATACGCAGTATTTT. This gives the protein CASSLASAGNTQYF.

This clonotype was recorded only once. This chain connects TRBV10-3 to TRBJ2-3; TRBD2 agrees at 8 bases. CDR1 is ENHRY, CDR2 SYGVKD, per germline. J was trimmed by 8 bases and V by 0 bases; bases with no gene match: 16. The CDR3 runs to 18 residues. CDR3 sequence reads: CAISESKVAGYVGATQYF. DNA of the CDR3: TGTGCCATCAGTGAGTCGAAGGTAGCGGGGTATGTCGGAGCTACGCAGTATTTT.

This clonotype has ten or more counts. The chain carries TRBV20-1 and TRBJ2-4, with a tentative D call TRBD1 (6 bases). The CDR3 runs to 14 residues. V gave up 5 bases and J gave up 4 bases, with 15 bases separating them. Germline lookup yields CDR1 DFQATT and CDR2 SNEGSKA (reference sequence). The CDR3: CSAEILQGKNIQYF. The CDR3 DNA follows: TGCAGTGCTGAAATACTCCAGGGGAAAAACATTCAGTACTTC.

The V gene is TRBV30, the J gene TRBJ1-1, with unresolved D. Trimming removed 4 bases at V and 4 bases at J, with 13 bases between. The CDR3 is made up of 13 amino acids. Germline V CDR1 and CDR2: GTSNPN, SVGIG (reference sequence). CDR3 protein: CAWTAWGGTEAFF. CDR3 nucleotides: TGTGCCTGGACCGCCTGGGGTGGCACTGAAGCTTTCTTT.

The genes are TRBV20-1 and TRBJ2-3, with D perhaps given as TRBD1 or TRBD2 (5 bases each). Trimming pared 6 bases from V and 13 bases from J, leaving 17 bases between. The CDR3 is made up of 11 amino acids. In germline, CDR1 is DFQATT, CDR2 SNEGSKA (reference sequence). DNA of the CDR3: TGCAGTGCCAAACGGGACCCCTGTGAGTATTTT. It is translated as CSAKRDPCEYF.

This clonotype came up a few times. CDR3 coding DNA: TGCGCCAGCAGCCAGGTTACTAGCGGGTCTAGCACAGATACGCAGTATTTT. Translated: CASSQVTSGSSTDTQYF. The rearrangement uses TRBV4-3 and TRBJ2-3; 9 bases agree with TRBD2. Germline trimming cut 3 bases from V and 0 bases from J; bases unmatched to any gene: 7. The CDR3 extends over 17 amino acids. Germline loops: CDR1 LGHNA, CDR2 YSLEER.